This T cell receptor (beta chain) is from a study of a mutant IDH1 vaccine in newly diagnosed glioma. Study in general: Pretreatment consisted of radiotherapy, temozolomide, or both, with most receiving both.

The germline gives CDR1 MRHNA, CDR2 SNTAGT. The CDR3 is 14 residues long. V was clipped by 7 bases and J by 7 bases, with 19 bases between them. The sample's time point: baseline, week 1 (first vaccination visit). Noted treatment: pre-vaccination baseline after standard-of-care therapy. Study results and caveats: Pseudoprogression seemed unlinked to shifts in top peripheral T cell clonotypes. Of the patients, less than 95% had vaccine-induced immune responses.

Libraries were prepared by immunoSEQ multiplex PCR; TCRdb keeps only in-frame clonotypes and omits some of them. This sample has roughly 99,000 clones, with about 87% found just once. Regarding this clone: As yet, its antigen is unknown.

This TCR derives from a woman aged 45-65 years with glioma. The rearrangement joins TRBV6-4 to TRBJ1-2; tentatively, D is TRBD1 (5 bases). The sample consisted of PBMCs, taken from a glioma patient treated with radiotherapy, temozolomide or both. The CDR3 DNA reads as TGTGCCAGCATCAAGAGGGAGACAGTCTGTGGCTACACCTTC. This gives the protein CASIKRETVCGYTF.